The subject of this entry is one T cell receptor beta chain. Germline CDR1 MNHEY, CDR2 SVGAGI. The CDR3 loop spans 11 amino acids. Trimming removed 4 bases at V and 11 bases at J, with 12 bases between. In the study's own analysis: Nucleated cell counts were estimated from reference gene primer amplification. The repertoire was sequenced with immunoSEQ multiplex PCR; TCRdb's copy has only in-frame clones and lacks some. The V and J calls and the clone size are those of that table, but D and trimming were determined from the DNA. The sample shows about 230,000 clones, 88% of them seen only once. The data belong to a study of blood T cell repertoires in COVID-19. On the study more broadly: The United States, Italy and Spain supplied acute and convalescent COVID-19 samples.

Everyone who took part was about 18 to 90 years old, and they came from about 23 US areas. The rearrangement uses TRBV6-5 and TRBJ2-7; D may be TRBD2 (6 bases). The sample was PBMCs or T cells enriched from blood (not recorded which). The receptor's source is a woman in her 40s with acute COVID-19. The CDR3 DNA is TGTGCCAGCAGTTCCGGCCGGAGGGAGTACGTC. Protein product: CASSSGRREYV.